This T cell receptor (beta chain) was sequenced during a study of blood T cell repertoires in COVID-19. Study information: Sources were T cells, B-cell-depleted T cells, or PBMCs; the material itself was cDNA or gDNA.

Using immunoSEQ multiplex PCR, the repertoire was profiled, and TCRdb retains in-frame clones only, with some absent. The sample consists of around 60,000 clones, approximately 91% of them appearing once. With 4 bases removed from V and 0 bases from J, the gap between germline ends came to 11 bases. Germline V gene sequence: CDR1 LNHDA, CDR2 SQIVND (reference sequence). CDR3 length: 15 amino acids. This chain connects TRBV19 to TRBJ2-3, with a possible D match to TRBD2 (5 bases). Material for sequencing was peripheral blood. This clonotype originated in a man aged 60-69 years with acute or convalescent COVID-19. The CDR3 coding sequence is TGTGCCAGTAGTAAGCCGGGAACCAGCACAGATACGCAGTATTTT. It translates to CASSKPGTSTDTQYF.